The clone carrying this TCR beta chain was detected many times. The antigen is not known. This specimen belongs to a study of T cells in Graves' hyperthyroidism and ophthalmopathy. Regions amplified from RNA transcripts were the TCR beta CDR3 regions. The HTBI primer set served for first-round RT-PCR of the TCR CDR3. TCRdb used MiXCR to reprocess the multiplex PCR reads, holding one entry per CDR3 protein. The sample lists 600,000 or so distinct CDR3 sequences; around 15% were seen once. V trimming: 2 bases; J trimming: 1 base; junction bases outside the gene matches: 17. Germline CDR1 and CDR2: SGHTA and FQGTGA. This CDR3 spans 20 amino acids. Study results and limitations: In the blood, most expanded thyroid clonotypes above 0.001 appeared as well. Separating ophthalmopathy from stable hyperthyroidism was achieved by a 13 V-J model.

The diagnostic basis comprised clinical symptoms, serum thyroxine and TRAb, thyroid ultrasound and orbital computed tomography. The sequence was obtained from a woman aged 45-59 years with Graves' ophthalmopathy. The sequencing sample was made of blood. J is TRBJ2-3 and V is TRBV7-3, with 8 bases aligning to TRBD2. The chain's CDR3 is CASSLSKPGLVGAGTDTQYF. CDR3 coding DNA: TGTGCCAGCAGCTTATCGAAACCGGGACTAGTCGGAGCTGGCACAGATACGCAGTATTTT.